The T cell receptor beta chain described here comes from a study of T cells in Graves' hyperthyroidism and ophthalmopathy. Trimming pared 0 bases from V and 5 bases from J, leaving 10 bases between. There are 14 residues in the CDR3. Germline loops: CDR1 LGHNA, CDR2 YNFKEQ. From RNA transcripts, TCR beta CDR3 regions were amplified. A set of HTBI primers served as the primers for a first-round RT-PCR of the TCR CDR3. One entry per CDR3 protein, called by TCRdb with MiXCR from the multiplex PCR reads. This sample has hundreds of thousands of distinct CDR3 sequences, with less than 20% found just once. Sequencing input: blood. This clonotype was obtained from a man aged 40-49 years with Graves' ophthalmopathy. V gene TRBV4-2 combines with J gene TRBJ1-1; D is unresolved. The CDR3 DNA sequence: TGTGCCAGCAGCCAAGAAATCCGGGGAACTGAAGCTTTCTTT. The encoded protein is CASSQEIRGTEAFF.